This TCR beta chain was profiled in a study of early T cells in non-severe SARS-CoV-2 infection (dated by TCRdb to the early 2020s). Study-level background: TCR sequencing used bulk RNA from unsorted whole blood, so alpha and beta chains could not be paired.

General findings and caveats noted by the study authors: VDJdb matching was skewed toward anti-spike CD8 responses and likely underestimated virus-specific expansions, missing private and CD4 specificities.

Receptor libraries were prepared by 5' RACE. The run used a NextSeq 500. To correct for sequencing error and PCR bias, the TCR library protocol tagged individual cDNA molecules with unique molecular identifiers. Both TCR alpha and beta chains were sequenced, and tight co-correlation was observed between alpha and beta sequence abundances in each sample. As for the original processing: Decombinator V4 was used to perform V gene, J gene and CDR3 annotation of TCR sequences. Expanded TCRs were defined as changing significantly between any two time points under a Poisson model with p below 0.0001. TCR abundances were normalised to the total number of TCRs sequenced per sample and were expressed as counts per million. MAIT TCRs were defined by TRAV1-2 paired with TRAJ12, TRAJ20 or TRAJ33, and iNKT TCRs by TRAV10 paired with TRAJ18. A search of VDJdb, accessed on 1 November 2021, was run for TCRs annotated to CMV, EBV and SARS-CoV-2, with TCRs annotated for multiple antigens excluded. The public reads were reprocessed in TCRdb via fastp at Q25 and MiXCR, keeping in-frame beta chains. Rows are combined by CDR3 protein, so each entry shows the most common genes and DNA. V and J calls and clone size were set by TCRdb, not the authors. Present in this sample are tens of thousands of distinct CDR3 sequences, 7.5% to 9.5% of which were seen just once. The biggest ten clones account for around 4.2% of the sample.

This was a case-control study nested in a cohort of healthcare workers in London, UK, who had nasopharyngeal swab PCR tests and blood samples taken every week. Healthcare workers were recruited between 23 and 31 March 2020, during the week of the UK lockdown, and were followed weekly for up to about 16 weeks. CDR1 SGHTA and CDR2 FQGNSA were looked up in the germline V gene. The CDR3 contains 13 residues, cysteine and phenylalanine counted. Of all the DNA, just the CDR3 is kept, 39 bases in frame from base 1. The junction shows trimming of 3 bases on V and 14 bases on J, and the gene matches do not reach 8 bases of it. In its sample, this clonotype was seen many times. The antigen it binds to is not known. It has no much larger one-base neighbor in the sample; base qualities were not kept.

The receptor comes from an adult who was a healthcare worker with PCR-confirmed SARS-CoV-2 infection or an uninfected control (not recorded which). The chain joins TRBV7-2 to TRBJ2-2, and TRBD1 matches 8 of the central bases. The sequenced sample was whole blood. The sequenced DNA is TGTGCCAGCAGCTTCCAAGGAGGACAGGGCCTGTTTTTT. Its product reads: CASSFQGGQGLFF.